This is a list of T cell receptor beta chains from one sample in a study of CD8 T cells in Susac syndrome. TCRdb redid the calling of the immunoSEQ multiplex PCR reads with MiXCR, one entry per CDR3 protein. There are approximately 230,000 distinct CDR3 sequences in the sample; roughly 93% occur only once, and 0.06% to 0.08% lies in the top ten. Sequenced input: CD4+ T cells from PBMCs. These receptors originate from a human donor with multiple sclerosis. CDR3s include the opening cysteine and the closing phenylalanine or tryptophan. Fields, in order: D gene, clone size, V gene, J gene, CDR3 DNA, CDR3 protein. The D gene is left open where the match is weak. Rows give clone size only sometimes, using once, few, many, or a class for an expanded clone.

NA	few	TRBV9	TRBJ2-1	TGTGCCAGCAGCGATATCGGGCGGGACAATGAGCAGTTCTTC	CASSDIGRDNEQFF
NA	NA	TRBV19	TRBJ1-2	TGTGCCAGTACCGACGACAACGCCTATGGCTACACCTTC	CASTDDNAYGYTF
NA	NA	TRBV6-2/TRBV6-3	TRBJ2-7	TGTGCCAGCAGTTACTCGATGCCAGTGAGCGAACAGTACTTC	CASSYSMPVSEQYF
TRBD2	NA	TRBV2	TRBJ2-3	TGTGCCAGCAGTAAGACTAGCGGGGTCGCAGATACGCAGTATTTT	CASSKTSGVADTQYF
NA	NA	TRBV3-1	TRBJ2-5	TGTGCCAGCAGCCAAGACTCTAGCGCCCGCCAAGAGACCCAGTACTTC	CASSQDSSARQETQYF
TRBD1	NA	TRBV6-5	TRBJ1-2	TGTGCCAGCAGTTACACAGGGACAGCGAATATCGTCTTC	CASSYTGTANIVF
NA	NA	TRBV2	TRBJ1-6	TGTGCCAGCAGGACGCTCCGGGAATCACCCCTCCACTTT	CASRTLRESPLHF
TRBD2	NA	TRBV2	TRBJ2-3	TGTGCCAGCAAGGTAGCGGGGGCAGATACGCAGTATTTT	CASKVAGADTQYF
NA	once	TRBV24-1	TRBJ2-7	TGTGCCACCAGTGAGCGGGACTACGAGCAGTACTTC	CATSERDYEQYF
NA	NA	TRBV19	TRBJ1-5	TGTGCCAGTAGTTTGCGAGAAGGAAGCCAGCCCCAGCATTTT	CASSLREGSQPQHF
NA	NA	TRBV19	TRBJ1-5	TGTGCCAGTACCGCTTCCAGGGCTTATCAGCCCCAGCATTTT	CASTASRAYQPQHF
NA	NA	TRBV6-4	TRBJ1-1	TGTGCCAGCAGTGCCCCACTCATTTTGGCTTTCTTT	CASSAPLILAFF
NA	NA	TRBV20-1	TRBJ2-2	TGCAGTGCTAGGTGGGCCGTAGACACCGGGGAGCTGTTTTTT	CSARWAVDTGELFF
NA	NA	TRBV19	TRBJ1-5	TGTGCCAGTAGTACGAAACAGGATCAGCCCCAGCATTTT	CASSTKQDQPQHF
TRBD2	NA	TRBV6-6	TRBJ2-1	TGTGCCAGCCAGGGACTAGCGGGAGAGTTGAATGAGCAGTTCTTC	CASQGLAGELNEQFF
NA	NA	TRBV23-1	TRBJ2-3	TGCGCCAGCAGTCAATGGGCGGGCCAAAACGGCACAGATACGCAGTATTTT	CASSQWAGQNGTDTQYF
NA	NA	TRBV7-2	TRBJ1-5	TGTGCCAGCAGCTTATACGGGGCAGGGGATCAGCCCCAGCATTTT	CASSLYGAGDQPQHF
NA	NA	TRBV20-1	TRBJ2-1	TGCACCGTGTTGGGGACGGCCTACAATGAGCAGTTCTTC	CTVLGTAYNEQFF
TRBD1	NA	TRBV30	TRBJ1-6	TGTGCCTGGAACAGGGGGCAAGGGAGTTCACCCCTCCACTTT	CAWNRGQGSSPLHF
NA	NA	TRBV20-1	TRBJ2-1	TGCAGTGCTAGAGATGGGGAGGGGGGGGGTTACAATGAGCAGTTCTTC	CSARDGEGGGYNEQFF
TRBD2	NA	TRBV15	TRBJ2-2	TGTGCCACCAGCAGAGAGGAGGCGGGGGTATCCGGGGAGCTGTTTTTT	CATSREEAGVSGELFF
NA	NA	TRBV19	TRBJ1-2	TGTGCCAGTAGTAAGGGCCTCTATGGCTACACCTTC	CASSKGLYGYTF
NA	NA	TRBV20-1	TRBJ1-2	TGCAGTGCTGCCCCCGGGGGGTTTGACTATGGCTACACCTTC	CSAAPGGFDYGYTF
NA	NA	TRBV5-1	TRBJ1-1	TGCGCCAGCAGCTGGGACCCTAGAGCGGGCACTGAAGCTTTCTTT	CASSWDPRAGTEAFF
TRBD1	NA	TRBV4-2	TRBJ1-4	TGTGCCAGCAGCCCGACAGGGGCTAATGAAAAACTGTTTTTT	CASSPTGANEKLFF
NA	NA	TRBV6-1	TRBJ1-1	TGTGCCAGCACCACCGGGGGGGGACAAGGATACACTGAAGCTTTCTTT	CASTTGGGQGYTEAFF
NA	NA	TRBV9	TRBJ2-4	TGTGCCAGCAGCGTAGGCAGGTCCTTAGCCAAAAACATTCAGTACTTC	CASSVGRSLAKNIQYF